One and the same sample provided the 13 T cell receptor beta chains below, sequenced in a study of cytomegalovirus exposure and HLA in healthy donors. Primers for the PCR totalled 60 Vbeta and 13 Jbeta. Profiled with immunoSEQ multiplex PCR; TCRdb holds only in-frame clones, not every one. The repertoire holds 150,000 or so clones, with roughly 80% as singletons. Sequencing was done on a sample of PBMCs. All receptors derive from a female donor in good health and CMV-seronegative.

This clone was counted only a few times. The V gene is TRBV5-1, the J gene TRBJ2-7; TRBD2 matches at 13 bases. Germline V gene sequence: CDR1 SGHRS, CDR2 YFSETQ. With 2 bases clipped from V and 2 bases from J, the junction kept 1 base outside the gene matches. The CDR3 is made up of 15 amino acids. CDR3 in DNA: TGCGCCAGCAGCTTCGGGACTAGCGGGACCTACGAGCAGTACTTC. It translates to CASSFGTSGTYEQYF.

This chain connects TRBV5-4 to TRBJ1-3; D ambiguous. Trimming shortened V by 1 base and J by 4 bases, and 9 bases separated the two germline ends. This CDR3 spans 14 amino acids. In germline, CDR1 is SGHNT, CDR2 YYREEE (reference sequence). The CDR3, as DNA: TGTGCCAGCAGCTTGCGAGGCGAAGGAAACACCATATATTTT. It encodes CASSLRGEGNTIYF.

CDR3 coding DNA: TGTGCCAGCAGAAGTCCGGTTTTGAGCTATGGCTACACCTTC. Translating gives CASRSPVLSYGYTF. V gene TRBV9 combines with J gene TRBJ1-2, with D hard to call. The germline V and J ends were trimmed by 5 bases and 4 bases, with 15 bases remaining between them. Germline CDR1 and CDR2: SGDLS and YYNGEE. The CDR3 is 14 residues long. Together with reference TRBV9 and TRBJ1-2, the CDR3 gives the full variable domain: DSGVTQTPKHLITATGQRVTLRCSPRSGDLSVYWYQQSLDQGLQFLIQYYNGEERAKGNILERFSAQQFPDLHSELNLSSLELGDSALYFCASRSPVLSYGYTFGSGTRLTVV.

V gene TRBV6-4 combines with J gene TRBJ2-2, with 9 bases identical to TRBD2. V was pared by 8 bases and J by 3 bases, with 4 bases of the junction left unmatched. Germline V gives CDR1 MRHNA, CDR2 SNTAGT. This CDR3 has 14 residues. The CDR3, as DNA: TGTGCCAGCTCTAGGACTAGCGACACCGGGGAGCTGTTTTTT. This gives the protein CASSRTSDTGELFF.

V and J are TRBV27 and TRBJ1-1, with D uncertain. The V end was cut by 6 bases, the J end by 4 bases, with 12 bases between. CDR1 MNHEY and CDR2 SMNVEV come from the germline V gene (reference sequence). CDR3 size: 13 residues. The CDR3 loop reads CASRAQSSTEAFF. The CDR3 DNA follows: TGTGCCAGCAGGGCACAGTCGAGCACTGAAGCTTTCTTT.

V is TRBV5-4 and J is TRBJ2-7; D is ambiguous. V lost 2 bases and J 4 bases, leaving 10 bases between the germline ends. The CDR3 totals 13 residues. Germline-derived CDR1 and CDR2 are SGHNT and YYREEE (reference sequence). CDR3 in amino acids: CASSFRSMYEQYF. The DNA for the CDR3 is TGTGCCAGCAGCTTCCGTTCTATGTACGAGCAGTACTTC.

This sequence joins TRBV14 and TRBJ1-1, with 7 bases matching TRBD1. The junction had 10 bases not matched to a gene; V was cut back by 3 bases and J by 0 bases. This CDR3 region has 17 residues. The V gene's germline CDR1 is SGHDN and CDR2 FVKESK. The CDR3 region has the DNA TGTGCCAGCAGCCAGAAAGGGGGCGCATCGATGAACACTGAAGCTTTCTTT. Translated, it gives CASSQKGGASMNTEAFF. Complete variable domain (other parts from reference TRBV14 and TRBJ1-1): EAGVTQFPSHSVIEKGQTVTLRCDPISGHDNLYWYRRVMGKEIKFLLHFVKESKQDESGMPNNRFLAERTGGTYSTLKVQPAELEDSGVYFCASSQKGGASMNTEAFFGQGTRLTVV.

V usage is TRBV19 and J usage is TRBJ1-5, with D hard to call. V lost 7 bases to trimming and J lost 1 base, with 11 bases between them. This CDR3 has 14 residues. CDR1 and CDR2 (germline): LNHDA, SQIVND (reference sequence). The CDR3 DNA is TGTGCCAGTAACGAGGTTACGAGCAATCAGCCCCAGCATTTT. Encoded protein: CASNEVTSNQPQHF.

The chain links TRBV14 to TRBJ1-1; D gene unclear. Germline V gives CDR1 SGHDN, CDR2 FVKESK. The V end lost 1 base, the J end lost 1 base, and 7 bases lay between the germline ends. This CDR3 is built from 14 residues. The CDR3 DNA reads as TGTGCCAGCAGCCAAGCCTACGGGAACACTGAAGCTTTCTTT. The encoded protein is CASSQAYGNTEAFF.

This clone was seen just once. V and J are TRBV6-1 and TRBJ2-5; a possible D gene is TRBD2 (6 bases). Germline V gives CDR1 MNHNS, CDR2 SASEGT. This CDR3 region has 14 residues. V was cut by 2 bases and J by 7 bases, with 14 bases left in between. This chain's CDR3 is CASSEWGVRGTQYF. The CDR3 DNA sequence: TGTGCCAGCAGTGAATGGGGGGTACGAGGGACCCAGTACTTC.

The CDR3 region is CASSLPSSSYEQYF. The CDR3 bases are TGCGCCAGCAGCTTGCCGAGTAGCTCCTACGAGCAGTACTTC. This chain joins TRBV5-1 and TRBJ2-7; D call uncertain. From germline, CDR1 is SGHRS and CDR2 YFSETQ. The CDR3 extends over 14 amino acids. Trimming removed 1 base at V and 0 bases at J, with 8 bases between.

The chain uses TRBV7-3 and TRBJ2-1, with D maybe TRBD2 (5 bases). The germline CDR1 and CDR2 sequences are SGHTA and FQGTGA. The CDR3 runs 14 residues. With 2 bases removed from V and 0 bases from J, the gap between germline ends came to 5 bases. The CDR3 region is CASSLGSSYNEQFF. CDR3 bases: TGTGCCAGCAGCTTAGGGAGCTCCTACAATGAGCAGTTCTTC.

The rearrangement links TRBV7-6 to TRBJ1-2; D not certain. V lost 2 bases and J 4 bases, leaving 8 bases between the germline ends. The length of the CDR3 is 13 residues. CDR1 SGHVS and CDR2 FNYEAQ come from the germline V gene. CDR3 nucleotide sequence: TGTGCCAGCAGCTTAAGCGGGAGCTATGGCTACACCTTC. Translating gives CASSLSGSYGYTF.